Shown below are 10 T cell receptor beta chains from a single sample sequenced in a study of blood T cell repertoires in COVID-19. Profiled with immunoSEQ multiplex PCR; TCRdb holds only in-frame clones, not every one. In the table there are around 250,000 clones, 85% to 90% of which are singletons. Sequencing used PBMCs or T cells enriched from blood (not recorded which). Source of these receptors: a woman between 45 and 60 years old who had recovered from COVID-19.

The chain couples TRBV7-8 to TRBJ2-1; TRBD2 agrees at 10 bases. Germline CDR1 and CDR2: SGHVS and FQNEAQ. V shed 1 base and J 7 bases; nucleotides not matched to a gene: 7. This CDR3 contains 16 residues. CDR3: CASSLGAGGTWNEQFF. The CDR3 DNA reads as TGTGCCAGCAGCTTAGGAGCGGGAGGGACCTGGAATGAGCAGTTCTTC.

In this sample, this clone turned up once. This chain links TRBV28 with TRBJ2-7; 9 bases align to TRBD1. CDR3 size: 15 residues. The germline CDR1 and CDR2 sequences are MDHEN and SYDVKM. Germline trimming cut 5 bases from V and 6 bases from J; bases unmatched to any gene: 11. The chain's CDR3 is CASSPPGQGAIEQYF. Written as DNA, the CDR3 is TGTGCCAGCAGTCCACCGGGACAGGGAGCAATCGAGCAGTACTTC.

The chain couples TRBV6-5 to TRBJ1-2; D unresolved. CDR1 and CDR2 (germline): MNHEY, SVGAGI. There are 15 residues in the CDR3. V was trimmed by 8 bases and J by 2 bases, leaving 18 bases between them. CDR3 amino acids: CASFRRGRGNYGYTF. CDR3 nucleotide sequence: TGTGCCAGCTTCCGGCGAGGACGGGGAAACTATGGCTACACCTTC.

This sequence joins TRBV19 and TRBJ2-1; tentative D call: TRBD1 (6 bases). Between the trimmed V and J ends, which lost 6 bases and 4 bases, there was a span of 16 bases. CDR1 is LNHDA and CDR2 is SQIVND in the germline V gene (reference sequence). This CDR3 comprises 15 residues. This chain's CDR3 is CASRQGRDIYNEQFF. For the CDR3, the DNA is TGTGCCAGTAGACAAGGCCGGGACATTTACAATGAGCAGTTCTTC. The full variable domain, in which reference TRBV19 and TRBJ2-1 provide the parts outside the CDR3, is DGGITQSPKYLFRKEGQNVTLSCEQNLNHDAMYWYRQDPGQGLRLIYYSQIVNDFQKGDIAEGYSVSREKKESFPLTVTSAQKNPTAFYLCASRQGRDIYNEQFFGPGTRLTVL.

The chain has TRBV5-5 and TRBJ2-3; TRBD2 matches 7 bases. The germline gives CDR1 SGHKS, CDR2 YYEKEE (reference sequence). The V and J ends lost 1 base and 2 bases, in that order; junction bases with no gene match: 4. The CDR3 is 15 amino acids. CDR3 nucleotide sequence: TGTGCCAGCAGCTTGCCCAGCGGGAACACAGATACGCAGTATTTT. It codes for CASSLPSGNTDTQYF.

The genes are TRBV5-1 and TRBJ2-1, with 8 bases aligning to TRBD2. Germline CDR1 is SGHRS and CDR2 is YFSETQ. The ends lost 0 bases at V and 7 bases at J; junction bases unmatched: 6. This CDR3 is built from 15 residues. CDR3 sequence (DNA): TGCGCCAGCAGCTTGGAGGGACTAGAACCGAATGAGCAGTTCTTC. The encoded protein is CASSLEGLEPNEQFF.

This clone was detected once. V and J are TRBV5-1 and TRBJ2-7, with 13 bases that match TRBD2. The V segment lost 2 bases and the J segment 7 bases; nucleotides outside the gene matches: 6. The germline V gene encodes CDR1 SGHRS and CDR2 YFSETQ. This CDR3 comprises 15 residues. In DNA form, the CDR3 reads TGCGCCAGCAGCTTAGGACTAGCGGGAGCTGTAGAGCAGTACTTC. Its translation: CASSLGLAGAVEQYF.

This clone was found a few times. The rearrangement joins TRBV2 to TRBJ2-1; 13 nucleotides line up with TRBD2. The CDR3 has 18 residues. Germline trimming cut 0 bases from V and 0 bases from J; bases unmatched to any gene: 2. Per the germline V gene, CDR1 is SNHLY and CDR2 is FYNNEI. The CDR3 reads CASSEARTSGSSYNEQFF. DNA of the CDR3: TGTGCCAGCAGTGAAGCCCGGACTAGCGGGAGCTCCTACAATGAGCAGTTCTTC.

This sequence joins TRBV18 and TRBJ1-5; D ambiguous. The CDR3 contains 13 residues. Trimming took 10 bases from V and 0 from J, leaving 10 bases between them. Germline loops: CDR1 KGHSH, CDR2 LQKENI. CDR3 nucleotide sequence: TGTGCCACTATGGGCGATAGCAATCAGCCCCAGCATTTT. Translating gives CATMGDSNQPQHF.

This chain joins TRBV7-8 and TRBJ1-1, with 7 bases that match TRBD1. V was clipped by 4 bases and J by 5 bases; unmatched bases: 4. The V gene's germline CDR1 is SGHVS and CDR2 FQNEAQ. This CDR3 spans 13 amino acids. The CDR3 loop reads CASSSRGLTEAFF. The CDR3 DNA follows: TGTGCCAGCAGCTCCAGGGGGTTAACTGAAGCTTTCTTT. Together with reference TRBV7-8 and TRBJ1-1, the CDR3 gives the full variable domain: GAGVSQSPRYKVAKRGQDVALRCDPISGHVSLFWYQQALGQGPEFLTYFQNEAQLDKSGLPSDRFFAERPEGSVSTLKIQRTQQEDSAVYLCASSSRGLTEAFFGQGTRLTVV.